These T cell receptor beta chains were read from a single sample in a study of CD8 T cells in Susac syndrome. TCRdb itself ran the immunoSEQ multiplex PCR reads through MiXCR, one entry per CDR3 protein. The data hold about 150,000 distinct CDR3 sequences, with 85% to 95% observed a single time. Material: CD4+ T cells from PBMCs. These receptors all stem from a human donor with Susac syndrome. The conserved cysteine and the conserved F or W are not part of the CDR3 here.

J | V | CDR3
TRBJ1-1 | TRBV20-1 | SARGVQRVEAF
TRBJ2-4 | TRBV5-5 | ASSSSGTAKNIQY
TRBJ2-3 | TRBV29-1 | SAVSPGQGTDTQY
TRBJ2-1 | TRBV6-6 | ASLGESYNEQF
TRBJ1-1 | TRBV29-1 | SVLKTDTEAF
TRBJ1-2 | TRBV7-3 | ASSPGGGLT
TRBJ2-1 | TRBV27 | ASSDRGRNEQF
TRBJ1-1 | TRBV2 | ASSEIRAAIEAF
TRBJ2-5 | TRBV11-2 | ASIRRGESGETQY
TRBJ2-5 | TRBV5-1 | ASRGVGDSETQY
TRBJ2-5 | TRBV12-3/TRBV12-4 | ASRVRETQY
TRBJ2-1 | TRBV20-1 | SASPWRGGSENEQF
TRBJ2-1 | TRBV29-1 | SVDRANEQF
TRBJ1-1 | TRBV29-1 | SVYTGGTEAF
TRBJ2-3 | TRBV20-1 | SVNRPSGGARTDTQY
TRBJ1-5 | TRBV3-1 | ASSQSNQPQH
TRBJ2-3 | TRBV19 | ASSGRWNTQY
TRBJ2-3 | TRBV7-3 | ASSRSGGADTQY
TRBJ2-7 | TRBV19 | ASSKSQLAYEQY
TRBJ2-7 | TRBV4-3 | ASSPGDSGYEQY
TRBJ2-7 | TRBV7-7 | ASSWGGMDYEQY
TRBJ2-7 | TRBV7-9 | ASSSQVYEQY
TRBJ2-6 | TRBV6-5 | ASSSLQWTGSGANVLT
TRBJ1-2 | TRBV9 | ASSGRQASNYGYT